This T cell receptor (beta chain) was recovered during a study of control samples from healthy donors and cancer patients. The protocol was immunoSEQ multiplex PCR, while the TCRdb copy is restricted to in-frame clones and leaves out a portion. This table has about 130,000 clones, 85% to 95% appearing once. Input material: PBMCs. This sequence originates from a man in his fifties or sixties with colorectal cancer.

CDR3 sequence reads: CASSQVGYLQETQYF. CDR3 nucleotides: TGTGCCAGCAGCCAAGTGGGCTACCTCCAAGAGACCCAGTACTTC. The rearrangement joins TRBV3-1 (or the pseudogene TRBV3-2) to TRBJ2-5; no firm D call. From germline, CDR1 is LGHDT and CDR2 YNNKEL (reference sequence). The V end was cut by 1 base, the J end by 1 base, with 10 bases between. The CDR3 contains 15 residues.